The clone carrying this T cell receptor (beta chain) occurred once. CDR1 SGHVS and CDR2 FQNEAQ come from the germline V gene. This CDR3 is 16 amino acids long. Trimming cost V 5 bases and J 2 bases, with 18 bases left between them. This entry belongs to a study of response to subunit inactivated influenza vaccine. TCRdb re-called the RT-PCR reads with MiXCR, one entry per CDR3 protein. The profile shows a few hundred thousand distinct CDR3 sequences, around 11% of them singletons. The same sample was also used in a study of T cells expressing NK-cell markers. From that second work: Libraries used 5'RACE template switching adding universal primer site and UMIs. Researchers report these clonotypes also headed the CD3+CD56-NKG2C+ fraction in several donors.

The chain has TRBV7-8 and TRBJ2-5, with D maybe TRBD2 (7 bases). The sample consisted of PBMCs from blood, taken on the day of vaccination. This receptor was taken from a man aged 45-60 years who received an inactivated influenza vaccine. This chain's CDR3 is CASSTFRGAYQETQYF. The DNA for the CDR3 is TGTGCCAGCAGCACCTTTCGGGGGGCCTATCAAGAGACCCAGTACTTC. Drawing the rest from reference TRBV7-8 and TRBJ2-5, the complete variable domain is GAGVSQSPRYKVAKRGQDVALRCDPISGHVSLFWYQQALGQGPEFLTYFQNEAQLDKSGLPSDRFFAERPEGSVSTLKIQRTQQEDSAVYLCASSTFRGAYQETQYFGPGTRLLVL.